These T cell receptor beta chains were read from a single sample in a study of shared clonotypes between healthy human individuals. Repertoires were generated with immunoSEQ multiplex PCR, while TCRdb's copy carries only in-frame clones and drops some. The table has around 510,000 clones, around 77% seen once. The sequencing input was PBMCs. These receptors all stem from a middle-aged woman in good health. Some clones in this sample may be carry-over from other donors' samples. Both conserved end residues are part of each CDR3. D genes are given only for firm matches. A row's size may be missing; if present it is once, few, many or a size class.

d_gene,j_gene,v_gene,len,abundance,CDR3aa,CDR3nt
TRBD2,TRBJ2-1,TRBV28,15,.,CASSLGLAGNNEQFF,TGTGCCAGCAGTTTGGGACTAGCGGGAAACAATGAGCAGTTCTTC
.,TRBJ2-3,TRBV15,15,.,CATSRVVRNTDTQYF,TGTGCCACCAGCAGAGTTGTGCGGAACACAGATACGCAGTATTTT
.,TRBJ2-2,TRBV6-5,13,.,CASSRTLGVELFF,TGTGCCAGCAGTCGAACACTAGGAGTTGAGCTGTTTTTT
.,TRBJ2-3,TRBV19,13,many,CASSYPSTDTQYF,TGTGCCAGTAGCTACCCCAGCACAGATACGCAGTATTTT
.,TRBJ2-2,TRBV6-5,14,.,CASSRTSGTGELFF,TGTGCCAGCTCCAGAACCTCGGGCACCGGGGAGCTGTTTTTT
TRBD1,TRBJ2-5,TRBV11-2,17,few,CASSYSGTGGIGETQYF,TGTGCCAGCAGCTATAGCGGGACAGGGGGCATCGGAGAGACCCAGTACTTC
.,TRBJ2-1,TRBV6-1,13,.,CASRLQENNEQFF,TGTGCCAGCAGACTACAGGAGAACAATGAGCAGTTCTTC
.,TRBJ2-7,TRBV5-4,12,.,CASSLEGREQYF,TGTGCCAGCAGCTTGGAGGGGCGCGAGCAGTACTTC
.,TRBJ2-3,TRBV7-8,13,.,CASSRRSADTQYF,TGTGCCAGCAGCCGAAGATCGGCAGATACGCAGTATTTT
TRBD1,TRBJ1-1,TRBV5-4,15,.,CASSPTGGWDTEAFF,TGTGCCAGCAGCCCAACAGGGGGGTGGGACACTGAAGCTTTCTTT